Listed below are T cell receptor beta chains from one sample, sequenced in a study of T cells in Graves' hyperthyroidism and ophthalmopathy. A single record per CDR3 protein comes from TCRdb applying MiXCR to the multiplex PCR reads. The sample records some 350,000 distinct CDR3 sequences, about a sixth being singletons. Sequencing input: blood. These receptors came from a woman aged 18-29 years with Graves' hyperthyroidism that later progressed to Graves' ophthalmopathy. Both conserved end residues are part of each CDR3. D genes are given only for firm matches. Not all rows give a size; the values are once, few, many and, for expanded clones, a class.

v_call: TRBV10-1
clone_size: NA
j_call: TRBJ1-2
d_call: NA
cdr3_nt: TGCGCCAGCAGTGAGTCGCTGGGAATGGGCTACACCTTC
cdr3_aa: CASSESLGMGYTF

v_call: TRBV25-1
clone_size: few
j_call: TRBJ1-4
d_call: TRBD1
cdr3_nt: TGTGCCAGCCGACATCCGGGACAGGGTCGGCAGGAACTGTTTTTT
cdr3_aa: CASRHPGQGRQELFF

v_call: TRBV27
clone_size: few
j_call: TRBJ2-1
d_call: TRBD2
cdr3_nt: TGTGCCAGCAGCTGGACTAGCGGGTATGAGCAGTTCTTC
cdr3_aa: CASSWTSGYEQFF

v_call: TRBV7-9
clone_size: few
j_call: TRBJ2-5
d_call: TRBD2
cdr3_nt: TGTGCCAGCAGCGTAAAGACTAGCGGGATCCCTGTGGAGACCCAGTACTTC
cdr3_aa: CASSVKTSGIPVETQYF

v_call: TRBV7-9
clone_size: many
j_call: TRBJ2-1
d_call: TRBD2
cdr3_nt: TGTGCCAGCAGCTTAGGGAAATTCAGCGGGAGGCAGGACAATGAGCAGTTCTTC
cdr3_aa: CASSLGKFSGRQDNEQFF

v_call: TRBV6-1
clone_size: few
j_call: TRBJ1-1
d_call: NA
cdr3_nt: TGTGCCAGCAGTCCCTTGGGGACTGAAGCTTTCTTT
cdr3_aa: CASSPLGTEAFF

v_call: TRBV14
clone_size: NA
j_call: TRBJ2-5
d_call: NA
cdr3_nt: TGTGCCAGCAGCCAAGGCCACTTGGAGTACTTC
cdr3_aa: CASSQGHLEYF

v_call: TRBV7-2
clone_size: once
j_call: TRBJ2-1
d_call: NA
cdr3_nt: TGTGCCAGCAGCTTAGTACTATCCGTGTCGGATGAGCAGTTCTTC
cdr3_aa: CASSLVLSVSDEQFF

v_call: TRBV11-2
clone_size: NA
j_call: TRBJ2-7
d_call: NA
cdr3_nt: TGTGCCAGCAGCGCGCAAGGACTGAAGTCCTACGAGCAGTACTTC
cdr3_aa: CASSAQGLKSYEQYF

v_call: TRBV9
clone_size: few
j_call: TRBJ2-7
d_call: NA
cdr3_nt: TGTGCCAGCAGCGACACCGGGGGCTCTCATATTTACGAGCAGTACTTC
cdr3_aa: CASSDTGGSHIYEQYF

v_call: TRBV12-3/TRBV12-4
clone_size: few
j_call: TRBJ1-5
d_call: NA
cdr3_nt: TGTGCCAGCAGTAAAGGACAGAGCAATCAGCCCCAGCATTTT
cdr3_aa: CASSKGQSNQPQHF

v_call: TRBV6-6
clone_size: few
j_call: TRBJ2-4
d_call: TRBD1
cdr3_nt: TGTGCCAGCAGTTACTCTAGGACAGGGGGTTCCAAAAACATTCAGTACTTC
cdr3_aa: CASSYSRTGGSKNIQYF

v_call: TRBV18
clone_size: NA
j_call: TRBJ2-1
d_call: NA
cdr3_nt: TGTGCCAGCTCCCGGGAAAGGGGCAATGAGCAGTTCTTC
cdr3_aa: CASSRERGNEQFF

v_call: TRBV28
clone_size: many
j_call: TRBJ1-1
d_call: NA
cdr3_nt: TGTGCCAGCAGTTTACGGAGACTTGAAGCTTTCTTT
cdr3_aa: CASSLRRLEAFF

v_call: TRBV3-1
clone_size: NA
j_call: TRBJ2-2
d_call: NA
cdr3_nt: TGTGCCAGCAGCCTTAGAGGGTTTCCCGGGGAGCTGTTTTTT
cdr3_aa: CASSLRGFPGELFF

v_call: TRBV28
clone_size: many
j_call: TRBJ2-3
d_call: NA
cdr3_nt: TGTGCCAGCAGTTTATTACCCTTTGGGCGCCAGCTTGGCGATACGCAGTATTTT
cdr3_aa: CASSLLPFGRQLGDTQYF

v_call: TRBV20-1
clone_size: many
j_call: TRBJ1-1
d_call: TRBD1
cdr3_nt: TGCAGTGCATTGACAGGGTGGGCCACTGAAGCTTTCTTT
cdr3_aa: CSALTGWATEAFF

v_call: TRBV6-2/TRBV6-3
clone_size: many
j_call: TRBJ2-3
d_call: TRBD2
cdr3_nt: TGTGCCAGCAGTTATGGGTTGGCGGGAGTAGATACGCAGTATTTT
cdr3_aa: CASSYGLAGVDTQYF

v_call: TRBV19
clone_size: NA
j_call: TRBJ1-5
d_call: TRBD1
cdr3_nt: TGTGCCAGTAGTCCAAGGACAGGTTACAGCAATCAGCCCCAGCATTTT
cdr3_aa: CASSPRTGYSNQPQHF

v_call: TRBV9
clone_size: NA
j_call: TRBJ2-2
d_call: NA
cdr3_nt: TGTGCCAGCAGCGTAAGTCCACCTAACACCGGGGAGCTGTTTTTT
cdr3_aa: CASSVSPPNTGELFF

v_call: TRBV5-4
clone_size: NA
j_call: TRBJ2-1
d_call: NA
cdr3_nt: TGTGCCAGCAGCCCGGGACTCCCGGGGGATGAGCAGTTCTTC
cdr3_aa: CASSPGLPGDEQFF

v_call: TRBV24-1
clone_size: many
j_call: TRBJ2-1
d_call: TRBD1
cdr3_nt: TGTGCCACCAGTGGGGACAGGGGGCTGTACAATGAGCAGTTCTTC
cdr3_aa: CATSGDRGLYNEQFF

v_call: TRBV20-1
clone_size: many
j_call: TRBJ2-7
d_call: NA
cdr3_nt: TGCAGTGCCCAGTTTGGCCTAACAGGGGAGCAGTACTTC
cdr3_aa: CSAQFGLTGEQYF

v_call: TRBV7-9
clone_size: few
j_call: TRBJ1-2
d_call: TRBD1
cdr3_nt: TGTGCCAGCAGCTTAGTGGACAGGGAATTTACTAACTATGGCTACACCTTC
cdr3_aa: CASSLVDREFTNYGYTF

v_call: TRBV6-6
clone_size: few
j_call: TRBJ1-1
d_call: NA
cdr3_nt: TGTGCCAGCAGTTATCTCGGGTCGTGGGGGAACACTGAAGCTTTCTTT
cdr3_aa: CASSYLGSWGNTEAFF

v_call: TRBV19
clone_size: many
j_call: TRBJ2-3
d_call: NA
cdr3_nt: TGTGCCAGTAGCCGACAGTTAAGGATTACAGATACGCAGTATTTT
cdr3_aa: CASSRQLRITDTQYF

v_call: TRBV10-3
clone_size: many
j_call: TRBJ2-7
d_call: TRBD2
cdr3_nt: TGTGCCATCAAGACGGCAGCGGGAGAGAGACCCTACGAGCAGTACTTC
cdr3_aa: CAIKTAAGERPYEQYF

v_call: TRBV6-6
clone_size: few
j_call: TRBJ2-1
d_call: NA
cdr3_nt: TGTGCCAGCAGTTACTCGACGTTCCGGGATGAGCAGTTCTTC
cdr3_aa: CASSYSTFRDEQFF

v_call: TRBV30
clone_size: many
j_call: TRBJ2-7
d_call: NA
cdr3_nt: TGTGCCTGGAGTGTGAAATACGAGCAGTACTTC
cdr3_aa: CAWSVKYEQYF

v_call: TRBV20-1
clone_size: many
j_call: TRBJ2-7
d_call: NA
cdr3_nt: TGCAGTGCTAGAGCTCGGGTTTCCTACGAGCAGTACTTC
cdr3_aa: CSARARVSYEQYF

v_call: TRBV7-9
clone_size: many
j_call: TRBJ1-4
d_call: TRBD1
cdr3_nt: TGTGCCAGCAGCCTGATCTCCGGGACAGGGCGGGAAAAACTGTTTTTT
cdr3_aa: CASSLISGTGREKLFF

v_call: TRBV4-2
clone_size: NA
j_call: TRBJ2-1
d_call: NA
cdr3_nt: TGTGCCAGCAGCCAAGAATCGGGGAGGGAGCAGTTCTTC
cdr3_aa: CASSQESGREQFF

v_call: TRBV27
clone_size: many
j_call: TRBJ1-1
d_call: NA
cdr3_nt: TGTGCCAGCAAAGTAGGTAACACTGAAGCTTTCTTT
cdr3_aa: CASKVGNTEAFF

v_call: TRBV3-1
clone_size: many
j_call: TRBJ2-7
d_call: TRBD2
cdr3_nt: TGTGCCAGCAGCCCCACTCCGGGACTAGCGGTGTACGAGCAGTACTTC
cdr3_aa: CASSPTPGLAVYEQYF

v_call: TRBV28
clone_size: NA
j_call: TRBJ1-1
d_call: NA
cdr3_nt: TGTGCCAGCAGTTATGTTTCTGGGGCTGAAGCTTTCTTT
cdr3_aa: CASSYVSGAEAFF

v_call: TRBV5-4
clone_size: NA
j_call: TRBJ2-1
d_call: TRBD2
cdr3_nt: TGTGCCAGCAGCCAGGGACTAGCGGGAGTGCGGGTCAATGAGCAGTTCTTC
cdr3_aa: CASSQGLAGVRVNEQFF

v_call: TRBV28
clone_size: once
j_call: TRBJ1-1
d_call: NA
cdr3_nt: TGTGCCAGCAGTGGGCTCCAGACTGAAGCTTTCTTT
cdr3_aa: CASSGLQTEAFF

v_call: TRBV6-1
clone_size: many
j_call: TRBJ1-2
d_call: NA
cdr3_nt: TGTGCCAGCATTAACATGTGGCTGGATGGCTACACCTTC
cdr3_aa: CASINMWLDGYTF

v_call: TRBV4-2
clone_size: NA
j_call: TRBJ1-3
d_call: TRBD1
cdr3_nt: TGTGCCAGCAGCCAGCGGACAGGGGTCGCCGGAAACACCATATATTTT
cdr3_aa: CASSQRTGVAGNTIYF

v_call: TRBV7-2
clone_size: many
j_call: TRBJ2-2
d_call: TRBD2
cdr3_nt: TGTGCCAGCAGCTTAGGACTAGCGGGAGTAAAGACCGGGGAGCTGTTTTTT
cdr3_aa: CASSLGLAGVKTGELFF

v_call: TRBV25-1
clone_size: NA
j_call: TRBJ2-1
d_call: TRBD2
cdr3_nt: TGTGCCAGCAGCTACGGACTAGCGGGAGTTGTGTTCTTC
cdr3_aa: CASSYGLAGVVFF

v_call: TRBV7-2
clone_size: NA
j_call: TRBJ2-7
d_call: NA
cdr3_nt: TGTGCCAGCAGCTTTTCGGCTAGTCCAACCTACGAGCAGTACTTC
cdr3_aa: CASSFSASPTYEQYF

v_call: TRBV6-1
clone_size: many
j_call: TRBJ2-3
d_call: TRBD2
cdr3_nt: TGTGCCAGCGGTGGGACTAGCGATAACACAGATACGCAGTATTTT
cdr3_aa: CASGGTSDNTDTQYF

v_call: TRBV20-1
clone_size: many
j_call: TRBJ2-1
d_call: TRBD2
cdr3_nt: TGCAGTGCTAGCTGGCTAGCGGGAGAACATGAGCAGTTCTTC
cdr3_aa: CSASWLAGEHEQFF

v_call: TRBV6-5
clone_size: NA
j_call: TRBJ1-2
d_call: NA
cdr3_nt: TGTGCCAGCAGTTACCGCTGGGCTCCTAACTATGGCTACACCTTC
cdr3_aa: CASSYRWAPNYGYTF

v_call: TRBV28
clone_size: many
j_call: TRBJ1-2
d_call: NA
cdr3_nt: TGTGCCAGCAGTCCTCACAAGCCGGGAAGTTATGGCTACACCTTC
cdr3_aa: CASSPHKPGSYGYTF

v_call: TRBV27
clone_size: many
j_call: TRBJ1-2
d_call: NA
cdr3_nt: TGTGCCAGCAGTTTAAGGTCCGGGATCGGAGGCTACACCTTC
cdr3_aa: CASSLRSGIGGYTF

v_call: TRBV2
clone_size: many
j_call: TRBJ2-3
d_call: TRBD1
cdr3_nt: TGTGCCAGCAGTGAATTAGTCAGGGGGCGAGATACGCAGTATTTT
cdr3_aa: CASSELVRGRDTQYF

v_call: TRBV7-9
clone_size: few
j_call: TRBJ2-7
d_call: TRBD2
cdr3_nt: TGTGCCAGCAGCTTAGTCGCGACTAGCAAGAACGAGCAGTACTTC
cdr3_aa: CASSLVATSKNEQYF

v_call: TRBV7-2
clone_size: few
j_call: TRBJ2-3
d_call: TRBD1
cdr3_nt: TGTGCCAGCAGCTTAGCGAGAGGGGGCAAAGCCACAGATACGCAGTATTTT
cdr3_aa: CASSLARGGKATDTQYF

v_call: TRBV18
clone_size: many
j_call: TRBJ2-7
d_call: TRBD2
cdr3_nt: TGTGCCAGCTCACCACCGAGGGGCGGGAGAACCTACGAGCAGTACTTC
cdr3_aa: CASSPPRGGRTYEQYF

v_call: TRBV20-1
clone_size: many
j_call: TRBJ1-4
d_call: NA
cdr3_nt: TGCAGTGCTAGAGAAGGGACGAATTTAGAAAAACTGTTTTTT
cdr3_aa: CSAREGTNLEKLFF

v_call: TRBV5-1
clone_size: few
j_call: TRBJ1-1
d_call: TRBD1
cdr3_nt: TGCGCCAGCAGCTTGGGCAGGGGGCAGACTGAAGCTTTCTTT
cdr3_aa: CASSLGRGQTEAFF

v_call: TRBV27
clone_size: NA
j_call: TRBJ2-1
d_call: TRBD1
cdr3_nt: TGTGCCAGCAGCGGGACAGATGGTTTCCTAGAGTTCTTC
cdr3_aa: CASSGTDGFLEFF

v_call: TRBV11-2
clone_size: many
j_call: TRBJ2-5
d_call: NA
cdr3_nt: TGTGCCAGCAGCTTGAGGGCATCCCAAGAGACCCAGTACTTC
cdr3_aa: CASSLRASQETQYF

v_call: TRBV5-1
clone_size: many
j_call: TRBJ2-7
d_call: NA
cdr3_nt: TGCGCCAGCAGCCTGGGCGACGGGGAGCAGTACTTC
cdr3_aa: CASSLGDGEQYF